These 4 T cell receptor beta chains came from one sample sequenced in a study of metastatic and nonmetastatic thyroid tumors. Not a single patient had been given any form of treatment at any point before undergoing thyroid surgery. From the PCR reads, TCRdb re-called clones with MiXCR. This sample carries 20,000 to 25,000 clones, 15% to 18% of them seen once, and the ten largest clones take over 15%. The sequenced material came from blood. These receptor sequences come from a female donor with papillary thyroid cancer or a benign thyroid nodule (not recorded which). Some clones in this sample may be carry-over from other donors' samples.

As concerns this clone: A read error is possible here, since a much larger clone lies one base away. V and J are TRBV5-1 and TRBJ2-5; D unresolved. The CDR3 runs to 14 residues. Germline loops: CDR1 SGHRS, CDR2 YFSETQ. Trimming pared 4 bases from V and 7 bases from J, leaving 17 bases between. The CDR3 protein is CASSPIDQVGTQYF. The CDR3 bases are TGCGCCAGCAGCCCCATAGATCAAGTAGGGACCCAGTACTTC. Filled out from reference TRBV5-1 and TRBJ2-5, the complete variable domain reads KAGVTQTPRYLIKTRGQQVTLSCSPISGHRSVSWYQQTPGQGLQFLFEYFSETQRNKGNFPGRFSGRQFSNSRSEMNVSTLELGDSALYLCASSPIDQVGTQYFGPGTRLLVL.

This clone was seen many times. CDR3 nucleotide sequence: TGCAGTGCGGGACAGCCTCAGTTCTTC. This gives the protein CSAGQPQFF. The chain carries TRBV20-1 and TRBJ2-1, with 7 nucleotides matching TRBD1. The CDR3 runs to 9 residues. The germline CDR1 and CDR2 sequences are DFQATT and SNEGSKA (reference sequence). The ends lost 6 bases at V and 13 bases at J; junction bases unmatched: 3.

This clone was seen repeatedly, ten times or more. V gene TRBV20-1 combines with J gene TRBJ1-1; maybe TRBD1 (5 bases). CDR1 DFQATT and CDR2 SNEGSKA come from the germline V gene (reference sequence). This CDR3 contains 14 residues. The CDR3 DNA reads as TGCAGGCACGGGGGGATTAGCATGAACACTGAAGCTTTCTTT. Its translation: CRHGGISMNTEAFF.

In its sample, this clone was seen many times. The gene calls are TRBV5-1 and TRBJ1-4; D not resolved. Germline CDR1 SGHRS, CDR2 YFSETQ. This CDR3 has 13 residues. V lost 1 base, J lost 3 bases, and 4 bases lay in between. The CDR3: CASSLTPNEKLFF. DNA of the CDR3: TGCGCCAGCAGCTTGACACCTAATGAAAAACTGTTTTTT.